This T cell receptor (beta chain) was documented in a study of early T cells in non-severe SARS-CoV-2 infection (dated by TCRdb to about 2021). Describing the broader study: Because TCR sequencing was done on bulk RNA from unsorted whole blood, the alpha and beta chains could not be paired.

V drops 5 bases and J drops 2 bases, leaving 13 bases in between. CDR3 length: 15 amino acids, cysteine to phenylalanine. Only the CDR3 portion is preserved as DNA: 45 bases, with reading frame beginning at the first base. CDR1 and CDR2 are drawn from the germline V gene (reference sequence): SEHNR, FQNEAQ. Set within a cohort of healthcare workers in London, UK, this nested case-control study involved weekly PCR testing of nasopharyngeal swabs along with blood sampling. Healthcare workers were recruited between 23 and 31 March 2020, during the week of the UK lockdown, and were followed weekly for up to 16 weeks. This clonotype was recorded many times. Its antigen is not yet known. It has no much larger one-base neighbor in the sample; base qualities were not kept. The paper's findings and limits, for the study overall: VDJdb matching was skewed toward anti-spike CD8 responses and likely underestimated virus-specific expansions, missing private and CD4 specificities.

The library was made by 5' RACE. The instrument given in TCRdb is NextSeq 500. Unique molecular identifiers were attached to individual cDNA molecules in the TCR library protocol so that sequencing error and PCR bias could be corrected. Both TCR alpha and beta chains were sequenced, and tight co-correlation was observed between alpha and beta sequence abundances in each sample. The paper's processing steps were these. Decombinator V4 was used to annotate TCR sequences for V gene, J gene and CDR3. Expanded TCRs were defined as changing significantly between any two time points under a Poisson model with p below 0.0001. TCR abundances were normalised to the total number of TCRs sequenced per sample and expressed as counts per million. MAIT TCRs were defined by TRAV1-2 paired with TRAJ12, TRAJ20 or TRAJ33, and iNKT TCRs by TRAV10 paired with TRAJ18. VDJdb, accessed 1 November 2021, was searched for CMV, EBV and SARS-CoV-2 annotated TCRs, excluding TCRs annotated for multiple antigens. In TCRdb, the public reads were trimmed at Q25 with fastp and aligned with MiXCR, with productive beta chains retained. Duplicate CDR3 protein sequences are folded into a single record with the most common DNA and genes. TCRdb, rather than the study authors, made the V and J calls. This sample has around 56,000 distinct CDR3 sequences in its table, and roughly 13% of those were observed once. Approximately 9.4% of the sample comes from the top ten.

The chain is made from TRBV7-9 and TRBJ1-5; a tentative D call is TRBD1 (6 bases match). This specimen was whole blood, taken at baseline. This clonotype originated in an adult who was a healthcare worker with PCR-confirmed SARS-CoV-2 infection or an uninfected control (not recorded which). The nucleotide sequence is TGTGCCAGCAGCCCAACAGGGACGGGCAATCAGCCCCAGCATTTT. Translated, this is CASSPTGTGNQPQHF.